Listed here are 14 T cell receptor beta chains from one sample, sequenced in a study of cytomegalovirus exposure and HLA in healthy donors. Primers: 60 Vbeta forward and 13 Jbeta reverse. Profiled with immunoSEQ multiplex PCR; TCRdb holds only in-frame clones, not every one. The repertoire includes 200,000 to 250,000 clones, roughly four fifths of them detected once, and around 9.6% sits in the top ten. Sequencing was performed on PBMCs. The receptors derive from a woman in her forties or fifties in good health and CMV-seropositive.

The chain links TRBV19 to TRBJ2-5, with 7 bases that match TRBD1. CDR1 is LNHDA, CDR2 SQIVND, per germline (reference sequence). J lost 1 base, V lost 5 bases, and 7 bases had no gene match. The CDR3 loop spans 15 amino acids. CDR3 amino acids: CASSFGQASQETQYF. For the CDR3, the DNA is TGTGCCAGTAGTTTCGGACAGGCATCCCAAGAGACCCAGTACTTC.

The chain joins TRBV18 to TRBJ1-6; D unresolved. The V gene lost 4 bases and the J gene lost 10 bases, with 23 bases spanning the gap. CDR1 and CDR2 from the germline V gene are KGHSH and LQKENI. The CDR3 length is 17 residues. Here the CDR3 DNA reads TGTGCCAGCTCACAGCACCGTGTCGGAGGGAAGCTCTCACCCCTCCACTTT. Encoded protein: CASSQHRVGGKLSPLHF.

J is TRBJ1-1 and V is TRBV5-1; D is unclear. The CDR3 spans 16 residues. With 0 bases removed from V and 1 base from J, the gap between germline ends came to 13 bases. The germline V gene encodes CDR1 SGHRS and CDR2 YFSETQ. The CDR3 nucleotides are TGCGCCAGCAGCTTGGACAGCCACGGAAGGAACACTGAAGCTTTCTTT. As protein: CASSLDSHGRNTEAFF.

J is TRBJ2-2 and V is TRBV27; a possible D gene is TRBD1 (6 bases). Deletions cut 6 bases from V and 5 bases from J, with 13 bases between. Germline V gene data show CDR1 as MNHEY and CDR2 as SMNVEV (reference sequence). This CDR3 has 14 residues. In DNA form, the CDR3 reads TGTGCCAGCAGCCTACAGGGTAGGACCGGGGAGCTGTTTTTT. The encoded protein is CASSLQGRTGELFF.

CDR3 in DNA: TGTGCCAGCAGCGAGCAAGCTCAGGCGAACACTGAAGCTTTCTTT. The encoded protein is CASSEQAQANTEAFF. The chain uses TRBV7-9 and TRBJ1-1; no clear D. Per the germline V gene, CDR1 is SEHNR and CDR2 is FQNEAQ (reference sequence). With 5 bases removed from V and 1 base from J, the gap between germline ends came to 14 bases. The CDR3 covers 15 residues.

V and J are TRBV7-3 and TRBJ2-2; D might be TRBD1 (6 bases). The CDR3 is 19 residues long. V was trimmed by 3 bases and J by 0 bases, leaving 20 bases between them. The germline gives CDR1 SGHTA, CDR2 FQGTGA. CDR3 amino acids: CASSLNPAYGQTNTGELFF. The CDR3 bases are TGTGCCAGCAGCTTGAACCCAGCATATGGACAGACGAACACCGGGGAGCTGTTTTTT.

CDR3 residues: CSVGRLAVLTDTQYF. CDR3 sequence (DNA): TGCAGCGTTGGCCGACTAGCGGTCCTCACAGATACGCAGTATTTT. V is TRBV29-1 and J is TRBJ2-3, with 9 bases identical to TRBD2. Germline V CDR1 and CDR2: SQVTM, ANQGSEA. V lost 4 bases to trimming and J lost 2 bases; unmatched junction nucleotides: 7. This CDR3 contains 15 residues.

This clone was recorded a few times. The chain links TRBV7-9 to TRBJ1-1; D is uncertain. Trimming removed 8 bases at V and 14 bases at J, with 15 bases between. Per germline, CDR1 SEHNR and CDR2 FQNEAQ (reference sequence). This CDR3 comprises 10 residues. CDR3 DNA: TGTGCCAGCCACGACGGGAGAGTATTCTTT. Amino acid sequence: CASHDGRVFF.

The gene calls are TRBV7-2 and TRBJ1-1; TRBD1 might be the D (5 bases). The germline V gene encodes CDR1 SGHTA and CDR2 FQGNSA. Between the trimmed V and J ends, which lost 5 bases and 5 bases, there was a span of 21 bases. The CDR3 runs to 16 residues. As DNA, the CDR3 is TGTGCCAGCAGCCCTACGACCAGGAGGGGAAGTACTGAAGCTTTCTTT. Translated, it gives CASSPTTRRGSTEAFF.

This clone has just a few counts. J is TRBJ2-3 and V is TRBV6-1; 16 bases align to TRBD2. The CDR3 is made up of 14 amino acids. The V segment lost 8 bases and the J segment 6 bases; nucleotides outside the gene matches: 2. CDR1 is MNHNS and CDR2 is SASEGT in the germline V gene. As DNA, the CDR3 is TGTGCCAGCGGGACTAGCGGGGGGGCCGATACGCAGTATTTT. This sequence encodes CASGTSGGADTQYF.

This clone was picked up a small number of times. The rearrangement links TRBV5-4 to TRBJ2-7; 9 bases map to TRBD2. The CDR3 totals 15 residues. Trimming removed 4 bases from V and 3 bases from J; junction bases left unmatched: 8. Germline V gene lookup returns CDR1 SGHNT and CDR2 YYREEE (reference sequence). The CDR3 bases are TGTGCCAGCAGCACCGGTAGCGGGGGAAACTACGAGCAGTACTTC. Protein: CASSTGSGGNYEQYF. The full variable domain, in which reference TRBV5-4 and TRBJ2-7 provide the parts outside the CDR3, is ETGVTQSPTHLIKTRGQQVTLRCSSQSGHNTVSWYQQALGQGPQFIFQYYREEENGRGNFPPRFSGLQFPNYSSELNVNALELDDSALYLCASSTGSGGNYEQYFGPGTRLTVT.

This clone came up a few times. This sequence joins TRBV4-3 and TRBJ1-4; TRBD1 aligns across 9 bases. Germline V CDR1 and CDR2: LGHNA, YSLEER. V shed 1 base, J shed 8 bases, and the junction held 2 bases outside the gene matches. The CDR3 sequence is 14 residues long. CDR3 sequence reads: CASSQGGTGEKLFF. The CDR3 coding sequence is TGCGCCAGCAGCCAAGGAGGGACAGGGGAAAAACTGTTTTTT.

This chain joins TRBV6-5 and TRBJ1-2; 7 nucleotides match TRBD1. V shed 6 bases and J 6 bases; nucleotides not matched to a gene: 13. Germline lookup yields CDR1 MNHEY and CDR2 SVGAGI. This CDR3 region has 15 residues. DNA for the CDR3: TGTGCCAGCAGCCGACAGGGAAGCGCGGGAAATGGCTACACCTTC. Translating it yields CASSRQGSAGNGYTF.

The rearrangement joins TRBV20-1 to TRBJ1-2; no firm D call. The CDR3 has 11 amino acids. Germline values: CDR1 DFQATT, CDR2 SNEGSKA (reference sequence). V dropped 8 bases and J dropped 4 bases, with 11 bases sitting between them. This CDR3 is CSTPEVYGYTF. For the CDR3, the DNA is TGCAGTACCCCCGAGGTCTATGGCTACACCTTC.